Below, one T cell receptor beta chain is given with its context. What it recognizes is unknown. V was pared by 3 bases and J by 1 base, with 15 bases between. CDR1 is MNHNS and CDR2 is SASEGT in the germline V gene. The CDR3 extends over 16 amino acids. The primer mix had 60 Vbeta and 13 Jbeta primers. The data were produced by immunoSEQ multiplex PCR, yet TCRdb's version contains in-frame clones alone and is incomplete. The profile shows 150,000 to 200,000 clones, over 60% of them singletons. The sample belongs to a study of cytomegalovirus exposure and HLA in healthy donors. Overall study: Membership in the Caucasian-associated ancestry cluster was found for around 81% of roughly 400 genotyped donors.

Study conclusions and caveats: Some V segments, including TRBV6-2 and TRBV6-3, were excluded as indistinguishable. Most likely, a cluster of highly shared sequence variants arose as a sequencing artifact. Previously analyzed data showed that most TCR beta V segments were productive at a frequency of about 90% or about 30%.

V and J are TRBV6-1 and TRBJ1-1; D call uncertain. Specimen: PBMCs. The sequence derives from a girl aged 10 to 17 in good health and CMV-seronegative. The CDR3 region is CASSELVVSGNTEAFF. The CDR3 DNA follows: TGTGCCAGCAGTGAGTTAGTCGTAAGCGGGAACACTGAAGCTTTCTTT.